Listed below are T cell receptor beta chains from one sample, sequenced in a study of control samples from healthy donors and cancer patients. Clones were read by immunoSEQ multiplex PCR, and TCRdb kept only the in-frame ones, dropping some. The top ten hold about 0.64% of the sample, which has approximately 170,000 clones, approximately 90% seen once. Sequencing used blood. These receptors were taken from a woman between 25 and 40 years old in good health. The CDR3 runs from the conserved cysteine through the conserved F or W. Fields, in order: clone size, CDR3 length, D gene, V gene, J gene, CDR3 DNA, CDR3 protein. The D gene is left open where the match is weak. Clone size is stated in some rows and not others, as once, few, many or a class when expanded.

clone_size: .; cdr3_length: 17; d_call: TRBD1; v_call: TRBV19; j_call: TRBJ2-7; cdr3_nt: TGTGCCAGTAGTAAAAATACCGGGACAGGACTCTCCTACGAGCAGTACTTC; cdr3_aa: CASSKNTGTGLSYEQYF
clone_size: .; cdr3_length: 14; d_call: .; v_call: TRBV7-3; j_call: TRBJ2-1; cdr3_nt: TGTGCCAGCAGCTCAGATCCGGGACTCAATGAGCAGTTCTTC; cdr3_aa: CASSSDPGLNEQFF
clone_size: .; cdr3_length: 16; d_call: .; v_call: TRBV19; j_call: TRBJ2-1; cdr3_nt: TGTGCCAGTAGTATAGGGGCGGTAAGCTCCTACAATGAGCAGTTCTTC; cdr3_aa: CASSIGAVSSYNEQFF
clone_size: .; cdr3_length: 17; d_call: .; v_call: TRBV24-1; j_call: TRBJ2-6; cdr3_nt: TGTGCCACCTCATCAACCGACGGACCAACGGGGGCCAACGTCCTGACTTTC; cdr3_aa: CATSSTDGPTGANVLTF
clone_size: .; cdr3_length: 15; d_call: .; v_call: TRBV2; j_call: TRBJ2-7; cdr3_nt: TGTGCCAGCAGTGCTCCCCTGAGCGGCCCCTACGAGCAGTACTTC; cdr3_aa: CASSAPLSGPYEQYF
clone_size: .; cdr3_length: 16; d_call: .; v_call: TRBV30; j_call: TRBJ2-7; cdr3_nt: TGTGCCTGGAGTGTACCGTGGGTAGCCACCTCCTACGAGCAGTACTTC; cdr3_aa: CAWSVPWVATSYEQYF
clone_size: .; cdr3_length: 13; d_call: .; v_call: TRBV5-1; j_call: TRBJ1-2; cdr3_nt: TGCGCCAGCAGTCCGCAGTCGAGTTTCGACTACACCTTC; cdr3_aa: CASSPQSSFDYTF
clone_size: .; cdr3_length: 19; d_call: TRBD2; v_call: TRBV13; j_call: TRBJ2-3; cdr3_nt: TGTGCCAGCAGCCACCAAGGACTAGCGGGAGAGGCCCTATCGGATACGCAGTATTTT; cdr3_aa: CASSHQGLAGEALSDTQYF
clone_size: .; cdr3_length: 15; d_call: TRBD1; v_call: TRBV14; j_call: TRBJ1-3; cdr3_nt: TGTGCCAGCAGCCCGCAGGGGGCCGCTGGAAACACCATATATTTT; cdr3_aa: CASSPQGAAGNTIYF
clone_size: .; cdr3_length: 15; d_call: .; v_call: TRBV29-1; j_call: TRBJ2-6; cdr3_nt: TGCAGCGTTGATGACCGTGTTTCTGGGGCCAACGTCCTGACTTTC; cdr3_aa: CSVDDRVSGANVLTF
clone_size: .; cdr3_length: 13; d_call: .; v_call: TRBV2; j_call: TRBJ2-7; cdr3_nt: TGTGCCAGCAGTGATAATCTGGGTAGCGAGCAGTACTTC; cdr3_aa: CASSDNLGSEQYF
clone_size: .; cdr3_length: 14; d_call: .; v_call: TRBV7-6; j_call: TRBJ1-1; cdr3_nt: TGTGCCAGCAGCCTACTTGGGATTGGAACTGAAGCTTTCTTT; cdr3_aa: CASSLLGIGTEAFF
clone_size: .; cdr3_length: 14; d_call: .; v_call: TRBV2; j_call: TRBJ2-2; cdr3_nt: TGTGCCAGCAAGGGCGCTTCGAACACCGGGGAGCTGTTTTTT; cdr3_aa: CASKGASNTGELFF
clone_size: .; cdr3_length: 15; d_call: TRBD1; v_call: TRBV19; j_call: TRBJ1-5; cdr3_nt: TGTGCCAGTAGTCTTATGGGACAGGGAGGGCAGCCCCAGCATTTT; cdr3_aa: CASSLMGQGGQPQHF
clone_size: .; cdr3_length: 13; d_call: .; v_call: TRBV7-2; j_call: TRBJ1-5; cdr3_nt: TGTGCCAGCAGCTTAGCCGTTCGTCAGCCCCAGCATTTT; cdr3_aa: CASSLAVRQPQHF
clone_size: .; cdr3_length: 19; d_call: TRBD2; v_call: TRBV6-4; j_call: TRBJ2-1; cdr3_nt: TGTGCCAGCAGTGACTCGGTAGGACTAGCGGGATTAGGATACAATGAGCAGTTCTTC; cdr3_aa: CASSDSVGLAGLGYNEQFF
clone_size: .; cdr3_length: 15; d_call: .; v_call: TRBV19; j_call: TRBJ2-3; cdr3_nt: TGTGCCAGTAGTATAGCCCACAGCGGCTCGGATACGCAGTATTTT; cdr3_aa: CASSIAHSGSDTQYF
clone_size: .; cdr3_length: 14; d_call: TRBD1; v_call: TRBV7-9; j_call: TRBJ1-4; cdr3_nt: TGTGCCAGCAGCCTACAGGGGCCTAATGAAAAACTGTTTTTT; cdr3_aa: CASSLQGPNEKLFF
clone_size: .; cdr3_length: 17; d_call: TRBD2; v_call: TRBV4-2; j_call: TRBJ2-1; cdr3_nt: TGTGCCAGCAGCCAAGAGCTCTCTAGCGGCCGCCGGGGTGAGCAGTTCTTC; cdr3_aa: CASSQELSSGRRGEQFF
clone_size: .; cdr3_length: 14; d_call: .; v_call: TRBV11-2; j_call: TRBJ2-7; cdr3_nt: TGTGCCAGCAGCTTAGAGGGGCCCACCAACGAGCAGTACTTC; cdr3_aa: CASSLEGPTNEQYF
clone_size: .; cdr3_length: 15; d_call: .; v_call: TRBV11-2; j_call: TRBJ2-1; cdr3_nt: TGTGCCAGCACCCCGTTGGGTGGGACCTACAATGAGCAGTTCTTC; cdr3_aa: CASTPLGGTYNEQFF
clone_size: .; cdr3_length: 18; d_call: TRBD1; v_call: TRBV29-1; j_call: TRBJ2-6; cdr3_nt: TGCAGCGTTGAAGATAACACAGGGGGCTATGTGGGGGCCAACGTCCTGACTTTC; cdr3_aa: CSVEDNTGGYVGANVLTF
clone_size: .; cdr3_length: 13; d_call: TRBD1; v_call: TRBV7-8; j_call: TRBJ1-2; cdr3_nt: TGTGCCAGCAGCCGTGACAGGGGTGGTGGCTACACCTTC; cdr3_aa: CASSRDRGGGYTF
clone_size: .; cdr3_length: 11; d_call: .; v_call: TRBV28; j_call: TRBJ2-1; cdr3_nt: TGTGCCAGCAGGGCCCTCACTGAGCAGTTCTTC; cdr3_aa: CASRALTEQFF
clone_size: .; cdr3_length: 12; d_call: .; v_call: TRBV28; j_call: TRBJ2-3; cdr3_nt: TGTGCCAGCAGTTTAAGGTCAGATACGCAGTATTTT; cdr3_aa: CASSLRSDTQYF
clone_size: .; cdr3_length: 13; d_call: .; v_call: TRBV29-1; j_call: TRBJ1-4; cdr3_nt: TGCAGCGTTAAAACTGCAACTAATGAAAAACTGTTTTTT; cdr3_aa: CSVKTATNEKLFF
clone_size: .; cdr3_length: 16; d_call: .; v_call: TRBV2; j_call: TRBJ2-1; cdr3_nt: TGTGCCAGCAGTGGAGACCTGGGTCTCTCCTACAATGAGCAGTTCTTC; cdr3_aa: CASSGDLGLSYNEQFF
clone_size: .; cdr3_length: 14; d_call: .; v_call: TRBV6-5; j_call: TRBJ2-5; cdr3_nt: TGTGCCAGCACCGAGTGGGGGGTAGTAGAGACCCAGTACTTC; cdr3_aa: CASTEWGVVETQYF
clone_size: .; cdr3_length: 17; d_call: .; v_call: TRBV14; j_call: TRBJ2-5; cdr3_nt: TGTGCCAGCAGCCAAGACAGCCCAGGGGTTTTCGGAGAGACCCAGTACTTC; cdr3_aa: CASSQDSPGVFGETQYF
clone_size: .; cdr3_length: 13; d_call: .; v_call: TRBV28; j_call: TRBJ2-1; cdr3_nt: TGTGCCAGCAGAACGACTTGGACCAATGAGCAGTTCTTC; cdr3_aa: CASRTTWTNEQFF
clone_size: .; cdr3_length: 15; d_call: .; v_call: TRBV7-8; j_call: TRBJ2-1; cdr3_nt: TGTGCCAGCCAAGGGACGGCCCCTTCCTACAATGAGCAGTTCTTC; cdr3_aa: CASQGTAPSYNEQFF
clone_size: .; cdr3_length: 14; d_call: TRBD1; v_call: TRBV5-1; j_call: TRBJ2-5; cdr3_nt: TGCGCCAGCAGCAACCGGGACAGCCAAGAGACCCAGTACTTC; cdr3_aa: CASSNRDSQETQYF
clone_size: .; cdr3_length: 15; d_call: .; v_call: TRBV7-2; j_call: TRBJ1-3; cdr3_nt: TGTGCCAGCAGCTTAGCAGCCATGACGGTAAACACCATATATTTT; cdr3_aa: CASSLAAMTVNTIYF
clone_size: .; cdr3_length: 13; d_call: .; v_call: TRBV7-9; j_call: TRBJ1-1; cdr3_nt: TGTGCCAGCAGCTTAGTATCCGGCACTGAAGCTTTCTTT; cdr3_aa: CASSLVSGTEAFF
clone_size: .; cdr3_length: 14; d_call: .; v_call: TRBV7-2; j_call: TRBJ1-2; cdr3_nt: TGTGCCAGCAGCTTAAGGCCGGGGATGGAAGGCTACACCTTC; cdr3_aa: CASSLRPGMEGYTF
clone_size: .; cdr3_length: 16; d_call: .; v_call: TRBV7-6; j_call: TRBJ1-4; cdr3_nt: TGTGCCAGCAGCTTAGCGGCAGGGGCGCCTGGTGAAAAACTGTTTTTT; cdr3_aa: CASSLAAGAPGEKLFF
clone_size: .; cdr3_length: 18; d_call: TRBD2; v_call: TRBV6-2/TRBV6-3; j_call: TRBJ2-7; cdr3_nt: TGTGCCAGCAGTTACCGGACTAGCGGTCTCACCCCCCGCCACGAGCAGTACTTC; cdr3_aa: CASSYRTSGLTPRHEQYF
clone_size: few; cdr3_length: 12; d_call: TRBD1; v_call: TRBV30; j_call: TRBJ1-4; cdr3_nt: TGTGCCTGGAGTCGGGACAGTGAAAAACTGTTTTTT; cdr3_aa: CAWSRDSEKLFF
clone_size: .; cdr3_length: 16; d_call: .; v_call: TRBV4-3; j_call: TRBJ2-2; cdr3_nt: TGCGCCAGCAGCCAAGATGCCGGGACGAACACCGGGGAGCTGTTTTTT; cdr3_aa: CASSQDAGTNTGELFF
clone_size: .; cdr3_length: 14; d_call: TRBD1; v_call: TRBV6-5; j_call: TRBJ2-1; cdr3_nt: TGTGCCAGCAGTTTCACCGGGACAGCGAATGAGCAGTTCTTC; cdr3_aa: CASSFTGTANEQFF
clone_size: .; cdr3_length: 12; d_call: .; v_call: TRBV11-2; j_call: TRBJ2-3; cdr3_nt: TGTGCCAGCAGCTTAGGGGGAGACACGCAGTATTTT; cdr3_aa: CASSLGGDTQYF